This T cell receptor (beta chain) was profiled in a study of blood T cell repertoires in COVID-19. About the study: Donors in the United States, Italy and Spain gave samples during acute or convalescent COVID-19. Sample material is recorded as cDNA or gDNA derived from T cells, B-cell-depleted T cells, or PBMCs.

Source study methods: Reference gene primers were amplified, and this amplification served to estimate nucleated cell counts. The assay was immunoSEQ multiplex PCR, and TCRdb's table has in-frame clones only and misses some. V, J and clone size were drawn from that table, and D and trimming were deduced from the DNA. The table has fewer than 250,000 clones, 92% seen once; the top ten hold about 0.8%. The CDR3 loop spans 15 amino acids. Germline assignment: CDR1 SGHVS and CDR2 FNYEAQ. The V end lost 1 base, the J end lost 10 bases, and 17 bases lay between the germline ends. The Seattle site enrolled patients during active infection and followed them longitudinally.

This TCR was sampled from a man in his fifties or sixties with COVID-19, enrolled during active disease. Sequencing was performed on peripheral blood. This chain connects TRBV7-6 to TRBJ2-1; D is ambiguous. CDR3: CASSLEGRMTCEQFF. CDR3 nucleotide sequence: TGTGCCAGCAGCTTAGAAGGCCGGATGACATGCGAGCAGTTCTTC.